This T cell receptor (beta chain) originates from a study of OX40 agonist ivuxolimab in advanced cancers. Background on the study: Ivuxolimab was administered intravenously to patients at 0.01 to 10 mg/kg every 2 weeks.

Overall study results and limits: Expanded clones belonging to CD8+ T cells outnumbered, on average, those of CD4+.

V was trimmed by 6 bases and J by 4 bases, leaving 15 bases between them. The CDR3 totals 14 residues. Germline V gene lookup returns CDR1 MDHEN and CDR2 SYDVKM. A remark on this clone: What it recognizes is unknown.

The protocol was immunoSEQ multiplex PCR, while the TCRdb copy is restricted to in-frame clones and leaves out a portion. Among 70,000 to 75,000 clones listed, roughly 85% were seen once. This sequence originates from an adult with an advanced solid tumor such as melanoma, head and neck, liver or kidney cancer. The chain is built from TRBV28 and TRBJ1-1; D unclear. The sample in question was CD4+ or CD8+ T cells sorted from blood, obtained in a trial of the OX40 agonist ivuxolimab. The CDR3 loop is CASRWRGRGTEAFF. The DNA for the CDR3 is TGTGCCAGCAGGTGGCGAGGCCGAGGCACTGAAGCTTTCTTT.